Below are 27 T cell receptor beta chains sequenced from a single sample in a study of Tregs in tolerant kidney transplant recipients. Using immunoSEQ multiplex PCR, the repertoire was profiled, and TCRdb retains in-frame clones only, with some absent. The sample consists of roughly 99,000 clones, more than 85% of them appearing once. The sample here was CD4+ T cells from blood, taken before the transplant. These receptors were obtained from a human donor who received a combined kidney and bone marrow transplant.

The chain employs TRBV19 and TRBJ1-1, with a possible D match to TRBD1 (5 bases). The germline gives CDR1 LNHDA, CDR2 SQIVND (reference sequence). With 9 bases removed from V and 0 bases from J, the gap between germline ends came to 20 bases. This CDR3 comprises 16 residues. The CDR3 sequence is CASSVGTGRMNTEAFF. Here the CDR3 DNA reads TGTGCCAGCTCGGTGGGGACTGGACGAATGAACACTGAAGCTTTCTTT.

The chain has TRBV20-1 and TRBJ2-7; unclear D gene. The germline V gene encodes CDR1 DFQATT and CDR2 SNEGSKA (reference sequence). The CDR3 length is 11 residues. V was trimmed by 0 bases and J by 3 bases, leaving 3 bases between them. The CDR3 region is CSARDIYEQYF. In DNA, the CDR3 is TGCAGTGCTAGAGATATCTACGAGCAGTACTTC.

The chain uses TRBV12-5 and TRBJ1-2; no firm D call. The CDR3 has 15 amino acids. V was cut by 1 base and J by 8 bases, with 17 bases left in between. Germline V gene lookup returns CDR1 LGHNT and CDR2 FRNRAP. In nucleotides, the CDR3 is TGTGCTAGTGGTTTGGGTCAGCTCCCCACCGGGGGCTACACCTTC. Its protein is CASGLGQLPTGGYTF.

The gene calls are TRBV2 and TRBJ2-7, with TRBD2 matching over 7 bases. The ends lost 6 bases at V and 3 bases at J; junction bases unmatched: 8. Germline CDR1 and CDR2: SNHLY and FYNNEI. The CDR3 is 14 residues long. The CDR3 region has the DNA TGTGCCAGCAGGCCCCCTATAGCGGGCTACGAGCAGTACTTC. As protein: CASRPPIAGYEQYF.

The chain recombines TRBV6-1 with TRBJ2-5; TRBD1 matches 8 bases. V lost 7 bases, J lost 4 bases, and 11 bases stayed unmatched. CDR3 length: 15 amino acids. CDR1 MNHNS and CDR2 SASEGT come from the germline V gene. The CDR3 sequence: CASKSVRGQGETQYF. The DNA for the CDR3 is TGTGCCAGCAAGTCCGTCAGGGGGCAGGGAGAGACCCAGTACTTC.

The chain joins TRBV19 to TRBJ1-5, with TRBD1 as a possible D gene (5 bases). Germline V gene data show CDR1 as LNHDA and CDR2 as SQIVND (reference sequence). This CDR3 has 13 amino acids. V shed 5 bases and J shed 3 bases, with 8 bases lying between them. The CDR3 region is CASSGALNQPQHF. The CDR3 region has the DNA TGTGCCAGTAGTGGGGCTCTCAATCAGCCCCAGCATTTT.

This chain connects TRBV7-3 to TRBJ2-3; D call uncertain. The CDR3 covers 13 residues. CDR1 and CDR2 (germline): SGHTA, FQGTGA. Trimming took off 3 bases at V and 1 base at J, with 5 bases between the two ends. The CDR3 is CASSFSGTDTQYF. CDR3 bases: TGTGCCAGCAGCTTCAGCGGCACAGATACGCAGTATTTT.

The genes are TRBV5-3 and TRBJ1-2; a possible D gene is TRBD1 (6 bases). TRBV5-3 is placed among ORFs of uncertain function. Trimming took off 7 bases at V and 5 bases at J, with 18 bases between the two ends. CDR3 length: 14 amino acids. The chain's CDR3 is CARVIQGQGYGYTF. CDR3 DNA sequence: TGTGCCAGAGTTATACAGGGACAAGGGTATGGCTACACCTTC.

The chain has TRBV4-3 and TRBJ2-2; D unresolved. With 6 bases removed from V and 5 bases from J, the gap between germline ends came to 13 bases. The CDR3 is 14 residues long. Germline-derived CDR1 and CDR2 are LGHNA and YSLEER. This CDR3 reads CASSPSLWTGELFF. The CDR3 nucleotides are TGCGCCAGCAGTCCTAGTCTGTGGACCGGGGAGCTGTTTTTT.

This chain links TRBV11-3 with TRBJ1-1; D call uncertain. V was shortened by 7 bases and J by 4 bases, with 13 bases between the two germline ends. The germline CDR1 and CDR2 sequences are SGHNT and YENEEA. The CDR3 is 13 amino acids. CDR3 residues: CASTPRQSTEAFF. The CDR3 DNA follows: TGTGCCAGCACCCCACGTCAGTCCACTGAAGCTTTCTTT.

This chain uses TRBV5-8 with TRBJ1-1; 9 bases line up with TRBD1. Unmatched junction bases numbered 2, after V lost 0 bases and J lost 5 bases. The CDR3 runs 14 residues. Germline V gives CDR1 SGHTS, CDR2 YDEGEE. CDR3 protein: CASSLDRGLTEAFF. The CDR3 DNA reads as TGTGCCAGCAGCTTGGACAGGGGGCTTACTGAAGCTTTCTTT.

The chain has TRBV6-1 and TRBJ1-1; possible D gene TRBD1, 6 bases. This CDR3 has 14 residues. CDR1 is MNHNS and CDR2 is SASEGT in the germline V gene. Trimming took 6 bases from V and 3 from J, leaving 14 bases between them. CDR3 nucleotide sequence: TGTGCCAGCAGCCGGACAGTTGGGGACACTGAAGCTTTCTTT. It yields the protein CASSRTVGDTEAFF.

In its sample, this clone was seen a few times. The chain links TRBV7-8 to TRBJ1-1, with 10 bases fitting TRBD1. The CDR3 consists of 17 residues. V was clipped by 5 bases and J by 1 base; unmatched bases: 10. The germline V gene has CDR1 SGHVS and CDR2 FQNEAQ. CDR3 amino acids: CASSPGQGGDWNTEAFF. CDR3 in DNA: TGTGCCAGCAGCCCCGGACAGGGGGGCGATTGGAACACTGAAGCTTTCTTT.

The chain is built from TRBV19 and TRBJ1-2, with a weak D call TRBD1 (5 bases). Germline assignment: CDR1 LNHDA and CDR2 SQIVND (reference sequence). The CDR3 is 15 residues long. V was shortened by 7 bases and J by 0 bases, with 15 bases between the two germline ends. CDR3 protein: CASTPPAGSNYGYTF. DNA for the CDR3: TGTGCCAGTACCCCCCCAGCAGGGTCTAACTATGGCTACACCTTC.

V gene TRBV30 combines with J gene TRBJ2-7, with 10 bases aligning to TRBD2. The ends lost 5 bases at V and 5 bases at J; junction bases unmatched: 6. This CDR3 comprises 13 residues. Per the germline V gene, CDR1 is GTSNPN and CDR2 is SVGIG (reference sequence). The CDR3 sequence: CAWGLAGVHEQYF. The CDR3 DNA reads as TGTGCCTGGGGGCTAGCGGGAGTCCACGAGCAGTACTTC.

Only one count was recorded for this clone. The V and J genes are TRBV5-1 and TRBJ1-2; TRBD1 is a possible D gene (5 bases). V lost 5 bases and J 4 bases, leaving 12 bases between the germline ends. Germline assignment: CDR1 SGHRS and CDR2 YFSETQ. The CDR3 is made up of 13 amino acids. The CDR3 DNA reads TGCGCCAGCAGAAACGACAGAGCCTATGGCTACACCTTC. Translated: CASRNDRAYGYTF.

The chain employs TRBV5-4 and TRBJ2-7; possible D gene TRBD2, 6 bases. The length of the CDR3 is 17 residues. V lost 3 bases to trimming and J lost 0 bases, with 19 bases between them. Germline lookup yields CDR1 SGHNT and CDR2 YYREEE (reference sequence). The CDR3 DNA reads TGTGCCAGCAGCTCAAAGGACTATCGGGGGAGCTCCTACGAGCAGTACTTC. Translation gives CASSSKDYRGSSYEQYF.

This sequence joins TRBV29-1 and TRBJ2-3; 8 positions match TRBD2. The junction had 10 bases not matched to a gene; V was cut back by 6 bases and J by 5 bases. This CDR3 region has 14 residues. In germline, CDR1 is SQVTM, CDR2 ANQGSEA. In DNA form, the CDR3 reads TGCAGCGTAGCTAGAGCGGGAGTTGAAGATACGCAGTATTTT. It yields the protein CSVARAGVEDTQYF.

This clone was observed a single time. This rearrangement joins TRBV7-8 to TRBJ2-5; weak D call: TRBD2 (5 bases). The germline gives CDR1 SGHVS, CDR2 FQNEAQ. CDR3 size: 16 residues. V was clipped by 5 bases and J by 4 bases, with 20 bases between them. The CDR3 bases are TGTGCCAGCAGCGTACCAGTACCGGGGAGACGAGAGACCCAGTACTTC. It encodes CASSVPVPGRRETQYF.

The chain employs TRBV7-2 and TRBJ2-3; D is unresolved. V was cut by 5 bases and J by 4 bases, with 13 bases left in between. This CDR3 spans 14 amino acids. From germline, CDR1 is SGHTA and CDR2 FQGNSA. CDR3 in amino acids: CASSMTSAADTQYF. CDR3 nucleotides: TGTGCCAGCAGCATGACCAGCGCGGCAGATACGCAGTATTTT.

V is TRBV10-1 and J is TRBJ2-2, with a possible D match to TRBD2 (5 bases). The V end was cut by 2 bases, the J end by 6 bases, with 13 bases between. CDR1 and CDR2 (germline): WNHNN, SYGVQD (reference sequence). The CDR3 extends over 15 amino acids. The CDR3 loop reads CASSERESGAGELFF. The CDR3 DNA sequence: TGCGCCAGCAGTGAGAGGGAGAGTGGAGCCGGGGAGCTGTTTTTT.

The gene calls are TRBV6-5 and TRBJ1-5; D is ambiguous. With 6 bases removed from V and 6 bases from J, the gap between germline ends came to 12 bases. The CDR3 has 13 residues. Germline V gene lookup returns CDR1 MNHEY and CDR2 SVGAGI. The CDR3 sequence is CASSYTGGQPQHF. The DNA of the CDR3 is TGTGCCAGCAGCTACACCGGTGGTCAGCCCCAGCATTTT.

The chain links TRBV27 to TRBJ2-7; 9 nucleotides match TRBD2. Germline V gene sequence: CDR1 MNHEY, CDR2 SMNVEV (reference sequence). The CDR3 runs to 16 residues. V lost 5 bases, J lost 3 bases, and 11 bases stayed unmatched. The CDR3 DNA reads TGTGCCAGCAGTCCCACATACCTACTAGCGGGCTACGAGCAGTACTTC. This gives the protein CASSPTYLLAGYEQYF.

The chain recombines TRBV6-5 with TRBJ2-3; weak D call: TRBD1 (7 bases). CDR3 size: 16 residues. Per germline, CDR1 MNHEY and CDR2 SVGAGI. The V gene lost 1 base and the J gene lost 10 bases, with 21 bases spanning the gap. CDR3 nucleotide sequence: TGTGCCAGCAGTTACTGGGGAGGAGGGGGCGGGCACGCGCAGTATTTT. Encoded protein: CASSYWGGGGGHAQYF.

In its sample, this clone was seen a few times. The chain carries TRBV5-1 and TRBJ1-4, with D unclear. CDR3 length: 14 residues. V lost 3 bases to trimming and J lost 0 bases, with 6 bases between them. Germline CDR1 is SGHRS and CDR2 is YFSETQ. DNA for the CDR3: TGCGCCAGCAGCTACACCGCAACTAATGAAAAACTGTTTTTT. Its translation is CASSYTATNEKLFF.

V usage is TRBV30 and J usage is TRBJ1-3; a possible D gene is TRBD1 (6 bases). The CDR3 extends over 13 amino acids. V was trimmed by 8 bases and J by 2 bases, leaving 13 bases between them. Per the germline V gene, CDR1 is GTSNPN and CDR2 is SVGIG (reference sequence). The DNA for the CDR3 is TGTGCCCGCGGGGGGGCGGCTGGAAACACCATATATTTT. Residues: CARGGAAGNTIYF.

The table lists this clone with a count of one. The chain joins TRBV6-5 to TRBJ1-5; D gene unclear. V shed 0 bases and J shed 6 bases, with 9 bases lying between them. CDR3 length: 14 amino acids. Per germline, CDR1 MNHEY and CDR2 SVGAGI. CDR3 protein: CASSYSSLAQPQHF. In nucleotides, the CDR3 is TGTGCCAGCAGTTACTCGAGTTTAGCTCAGCCCCAGCATTTT.